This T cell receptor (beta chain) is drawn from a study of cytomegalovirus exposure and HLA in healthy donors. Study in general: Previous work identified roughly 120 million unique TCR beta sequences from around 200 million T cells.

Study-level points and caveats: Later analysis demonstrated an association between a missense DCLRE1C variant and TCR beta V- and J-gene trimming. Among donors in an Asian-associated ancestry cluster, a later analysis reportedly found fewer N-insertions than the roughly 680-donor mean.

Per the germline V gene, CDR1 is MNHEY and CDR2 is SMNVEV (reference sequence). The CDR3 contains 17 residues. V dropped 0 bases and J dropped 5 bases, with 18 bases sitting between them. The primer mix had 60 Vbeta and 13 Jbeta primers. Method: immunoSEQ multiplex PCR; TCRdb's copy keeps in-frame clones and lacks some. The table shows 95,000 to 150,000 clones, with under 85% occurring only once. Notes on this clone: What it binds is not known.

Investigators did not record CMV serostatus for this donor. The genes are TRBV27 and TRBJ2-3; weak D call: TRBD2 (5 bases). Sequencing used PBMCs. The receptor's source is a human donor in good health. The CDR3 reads CASSLSPPGTSGDTQYF. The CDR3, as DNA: TGTGCCAGCAGTTTATCGCCTCCGGGAACCTCCGGAGATACGCAGTATTTT.